The 10 T cell receptor beta chains below come from one sample, sequenced in a study of TIL therapy for anti-PD-1-resistant metastatic lung cancer. As to time point: pre-treatment sample, taken before nivolumab and TIL therapy. Pleural nodules or supraclavicular lymph nodes made up most of the excised metastases sampled. Sequencing used immunoSEQ v3. The data were produced by immunoSEQ multiplex PCR, yet TCRdb's version contains in-frame clones alone and is incomplete. The sample has 95,000 or so clones; 50% to 70% are singletons. The sample here was tumor tissue, taken at baseline. These receptors originate from a person aged 25 to 80 with non-small cell lung cancer.

The V gene is TRBV24-1, the J gene TRBJ2-3; D is uncertain. The V gene's germline CDR1 is KGHDR and CDR2 SFDVKD. The CDR3 is made up of 14 amino acids. Trimming took off 0 bases at V and 1 base at J, with 4 bases between the two ends. For the CDR3, the DNA is TGTGCCACCAGTGATTTGGAGGGCACAGATACGCAGTATTTT. Translating gives CATSDLEGTDTQYF.

This chain connects TRBV14 to TRBJ1-3, with a tentative D call TRBD1 (6 bases). Per germline, CDR1 SGHDN and CDR2 FVKESK. Trimming pared 4 bases from V and 0 bases from J, leaving 10 bases between. This CDR3 has 15 residues. The CDR3 coding sequence is TGTGCCAGCAGCCTTGGGACATCCTCTGGAAACACCATATATTTT. Translated: CASSLGTSSGNTIYF.

A single count supports this clone. CDR3 loop: CASSLTTSGRLGGTQYF. Written as DNA, the CDR3 is TGTGCCAGCAGCTTAACGACTAGCGGGAGACTAGGGGGTACGCAGTATTTT. The gene calls are TRBV7-3 and TRBJ2-3; 12 bases are a match to TRBD2. The CDR3 runs 17 residues. Germline V gene data show CDR1 as SGHTA and CDR2 as FQGTGA. Trimming cost V 0 bases and J 8 bases; bases outside gene matches: 9.

The sample holds many counts of this clone. The chain links TRBV27 to TRBJ2-2, with D perhaps TRBD1 or TRBD2 (5 bases each). CDR1 and CDR2 (germline): MNHEY, SMNVEV (reference sequence). This CDR3 is built from 14 residues. V shed 5 bases and J shed 3 bases, with 10 bases lying between them. CDR3 amino acids: CASSPWDDTGELFF. CDR3 nucleotide sequence: TGTGCCAGCAGTCCCTGGGACGACACCGGGGAGCTGTTTTTT.

This sequence joins TRBV18 and TRBJ2-1; the D gene is possibly TRBD2 (5 bases). The CDR3 sequence is 13 residues long. CDR1 is KGHSH and CDR2 is LQKENI in the germline V gene. V was pared by 0 bases and J by 8 bases, with 8 bases between. DNA for the CDR3: TGTGCCAGCTCACCACCGCTAGCCCATGAGCAGTTCTTC. Translated, it gives CASSPPLAHEQFF.

This clone has just a few counts. The chain employs TRBV5-1 and TRBJ2-1; 7 nucleotides align to TRBD1. J was trimmed by 9 bases and V by 4 bases; bases with no gene match: 7. The CDR3 consists of 13 residues. Germline V gene data show CDR1 as SGHRS and CDR2 as YFSETQ. As DNA, the CDR3 is TGCGCCAGCAGCACCACAGGGGACGGTGAGCAGTTCTTC. Encoded protein: CASSTTGDGEQFF.

The CDR3 DNA follows: TGTGCCAGCAGCTTAGCGTCACGGGGGTCAGATACGCAGTATTTT. This encodes CASSLASRGSDTQYF. The chain combines TRBV7-6 with TRBJ2-3; D may be TRBD2 (6 bases). V shed 0 bases and J shed 4 bases, with 11 bases lying between them. The germline gives CDR1 SGHVS, CDR2 FNYEAQ. The CDR3 consists of 15 residues.

The rearrangement links TRBV6-1 to TRBJ1-4, with 8 bases identical to TRBD1. V lost 2 bases, J lost 7 bases, and 3 bases stayed unmatched. This CDR3 has 14 amino acids. Germline CDR1 reads MNHNS; CDR2 reads SASEGT. The DNA for the CDR3 is TGTGCCAGCAGTGAAAGCAGGGGGCGTGAAAAACTGTTTTTT. This translates into CASSESRGREKLFF.

This clone was observed a single time. This chain connects TRBV4-2 to TRBJ2-3; 9 bases are a match to TRBD1. Per germline, CDR1 LGHNA and CDR2 YNFKEQ. The CDR3 is 15 residues long. With V trimmed by 3 bases and J by 5 bases, 6 bases remained unmatched. The CDR3 loop is CASSQTQGAIDTQYF. As DNA, the CDR3 is TGTGCCAGCAGCCAGACACAGGGGGCCATAGATACGCAGTATTTT.

V is TRBV28 and J is TRBJ2-1; D gene unclear. The CDR3 contains 11 residues. Per germline, CDR1 MDHEN and CDR2 SYDVKM. Trimming left V 6 bases short and J 6 bases short, with 6 bases between. This chain's CDR3 is CASSKVNEQFF. DNA for the CDR3: TGTGCCAGCAGCAAAGTCAATGAGCAGTTCTTC.